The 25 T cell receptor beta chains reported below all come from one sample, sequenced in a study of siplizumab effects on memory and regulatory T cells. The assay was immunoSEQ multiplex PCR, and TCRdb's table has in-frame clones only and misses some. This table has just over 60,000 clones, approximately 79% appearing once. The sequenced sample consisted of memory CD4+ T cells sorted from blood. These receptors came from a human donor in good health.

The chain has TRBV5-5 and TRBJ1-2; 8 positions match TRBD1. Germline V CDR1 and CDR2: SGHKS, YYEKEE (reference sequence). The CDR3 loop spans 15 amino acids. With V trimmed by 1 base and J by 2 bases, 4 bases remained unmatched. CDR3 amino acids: CASSLSQGANYGYTF. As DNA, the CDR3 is TGTGCCAGCAGCTTGAGTCAGGGGGCAAACTATGGCTACACCTTC.

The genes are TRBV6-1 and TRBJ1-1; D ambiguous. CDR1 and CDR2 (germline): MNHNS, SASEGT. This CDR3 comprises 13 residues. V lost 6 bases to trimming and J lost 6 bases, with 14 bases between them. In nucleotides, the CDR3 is TGTGCCAGCAGGGTGGTCGTGGGTGCTGAAGCTTTCTTT. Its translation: CASRVVVGAEAFF.

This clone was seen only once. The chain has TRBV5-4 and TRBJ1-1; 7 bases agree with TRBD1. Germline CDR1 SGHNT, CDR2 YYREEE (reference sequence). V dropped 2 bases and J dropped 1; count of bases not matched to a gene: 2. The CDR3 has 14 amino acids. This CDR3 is CASSLQGRNTEAFF. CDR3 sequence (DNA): TGTGCCAGCAGCTTACAGGGGAGGAACACTGAAGCTTTCTTT.

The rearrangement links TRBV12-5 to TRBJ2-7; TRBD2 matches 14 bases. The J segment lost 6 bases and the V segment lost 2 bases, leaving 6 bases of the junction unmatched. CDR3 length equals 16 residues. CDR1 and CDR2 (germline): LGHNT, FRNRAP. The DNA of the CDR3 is TGTGCTAGTGGTTTGCTCCGGACTAGCGGGGGGCGCGAGCAGTACTTC. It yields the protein CASGLLRTSGGREQYF.

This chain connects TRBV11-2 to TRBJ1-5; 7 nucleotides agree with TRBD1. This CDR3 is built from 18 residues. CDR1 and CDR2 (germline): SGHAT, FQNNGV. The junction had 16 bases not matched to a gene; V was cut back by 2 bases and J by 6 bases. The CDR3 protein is CASSLRLRETGEGQPQHF. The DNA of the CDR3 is TGTGCCAGCAGCTTAAGGTTGAGGGAAACAGGGGAAGGTCAGCCCCAGCATTTT. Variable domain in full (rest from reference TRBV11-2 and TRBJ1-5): EAGVAQSPRYKIIEKRQSVAFWCNPISGHATLYWYQQILGQGPKLLIQFQNNGVVDDSQLPKDRFSAERLKGVDSTLKIQPAKLEDSAVYLCASSLRLRETGEGQPQHFGDGTRLSIL.

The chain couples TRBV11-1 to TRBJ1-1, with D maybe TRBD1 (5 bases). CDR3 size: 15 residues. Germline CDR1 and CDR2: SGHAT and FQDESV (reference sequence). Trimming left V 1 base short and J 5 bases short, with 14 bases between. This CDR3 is CASSLVEGKGTEAFF. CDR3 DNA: TGTGCCAGCAGCTTAGTCGAAGGGAAGGGGACTGAAGCTTTCTTT.

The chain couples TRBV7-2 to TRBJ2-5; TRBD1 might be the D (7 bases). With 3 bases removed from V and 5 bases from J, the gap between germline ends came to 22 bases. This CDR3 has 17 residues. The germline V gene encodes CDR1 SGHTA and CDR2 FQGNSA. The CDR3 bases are TGTGCCAGCAGCTTTTTGGGAGGTGGAGGGGGCGCGGAGACCCAGTACTTC. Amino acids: CASSFLGGGGGAETQYF.

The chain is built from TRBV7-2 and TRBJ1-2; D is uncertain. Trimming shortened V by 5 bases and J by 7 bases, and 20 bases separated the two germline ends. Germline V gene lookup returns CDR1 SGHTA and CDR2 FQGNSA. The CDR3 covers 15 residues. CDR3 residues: CASSPDGSSPVGYTF. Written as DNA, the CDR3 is TGTGCCAGCAGCCCGGACGGATCCTCACCGGTTGGCTACACCTTC.

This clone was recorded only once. CDR3 loop: CASSSPGLAGETQYF. CDR3 DNA: TGTGCCAGCAGCTCCCCGGGACTAGCGGGAGAGACCCAGTACTTC. V gene TRBV7-2 combines with J gene TRBJ2-5; TRBD2 matches 12 bases. Germline assignment: CDR1 SGHTA and CDR2 FQGNSA. The CDR3 consists of 15 residues. V shed 4 bases, J shed 4 bases, and the junction held 4 bases outside the gene matches. Variable domain in full (rest from reference TRBV7-2 and TRBJ2-5): GAGVSQSPSNKVTEKGKDVELRCDPISGHTALYWYRQSLGQGLEFLIYFQGNSAPDKSGLPSDRFSAERTGGSVSTLTIQRTQQEDSAVYLCASSSPGLAGETQYFGPGTRLLVL.

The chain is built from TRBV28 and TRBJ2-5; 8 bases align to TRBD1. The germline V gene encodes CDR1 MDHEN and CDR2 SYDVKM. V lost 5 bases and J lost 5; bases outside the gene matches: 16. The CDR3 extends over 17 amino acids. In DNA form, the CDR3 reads TGTGCCAGCAGTCCCGGCCAGGGGGCGCCCATGTTGGAGACCCAGTACTTC. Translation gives CASSPGQGAPMLETQYF.

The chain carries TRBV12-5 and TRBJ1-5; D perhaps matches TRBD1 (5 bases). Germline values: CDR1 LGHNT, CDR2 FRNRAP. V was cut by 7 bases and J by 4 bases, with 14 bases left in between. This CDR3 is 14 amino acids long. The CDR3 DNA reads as TGTGCTAGTGCCGGGGGAGTCGGGAATCAGCCCCAGCATTTT. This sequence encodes CASAGGVGNQPQHF.

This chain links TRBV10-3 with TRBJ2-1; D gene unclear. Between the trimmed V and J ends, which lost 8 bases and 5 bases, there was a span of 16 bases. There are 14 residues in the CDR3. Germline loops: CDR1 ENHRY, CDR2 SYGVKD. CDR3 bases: TGTGCCATCTCCCTGATGGCCAGAGACAATGAGCAGTTCTTC. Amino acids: CAISLMARDNEQFF.

CDR3 residues: CASSLVVGSKEGYTF. The CDR3 nucleotides read TGTGCCAGCAGCTTAGTTGTGGGCTCGAAAGAAGGCTACACCTTC. The rearrangement links TRBV7-2 to TRBJ1-2, with unresolved D. Trimming shortened V by 1 base and J by 8 bases, and 17 bases separated the two germline ends. The germline V gene encodes CDR1 SGHTA and CDR2 FQGNSA. The CDR3 runs to 15 residues.

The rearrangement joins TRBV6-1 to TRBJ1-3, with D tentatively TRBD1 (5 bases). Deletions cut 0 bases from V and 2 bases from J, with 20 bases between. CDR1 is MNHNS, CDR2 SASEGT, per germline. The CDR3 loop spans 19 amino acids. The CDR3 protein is CASSEAQYPLWGTGNTIYF. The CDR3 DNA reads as TGTGCCAGCAGTGAAGCGCAATATCCCCTCTGGGGGACTGGAAACACCATATATTTT.

CDR3 in amino acids: CASSLVAAGSNQPQHF. CDR3 nucleotide sequence: TGTGCCAGCAGCTTAGTAGCGGCAGGGAGCAATCAGCCCCAGCATTTT. The V call is TRBV7-9, the J call TRBJ1-5, with D tentatively TRBD1 (5 bases). Germline V gene data show CDR1 as SEHNR and CDR2 as FQNEAQ (reference sequence). The V end lost 1 base, the J end lost 1 base, and 11 bases lay between the germline ends. CDR3 length: 16 amino acids.

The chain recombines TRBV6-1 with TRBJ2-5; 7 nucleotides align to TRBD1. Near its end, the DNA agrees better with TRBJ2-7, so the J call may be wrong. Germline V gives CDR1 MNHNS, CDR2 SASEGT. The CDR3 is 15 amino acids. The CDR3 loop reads CASSVQTGPAYEQYF. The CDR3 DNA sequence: TGTGCCAGCAGTGTCCAGACAGGGCCGGCCTACGAGCAGTACTTC.

The CDR3 nucleotides read TGTGCCAGCAGTGCGAGGCCCCGGGTAGCTAATGAAAAACTGTTTTTT. Protein sequence: CASSARPRVANEKLFF. This chain links TRBV6-1 with TRBJ1-4; D uncertain. V dropped 4 bases and J dropped 3 bases, with 15 bases sitting between them. The CDR3 has 16 residues. The germline V gene has CDR1 MNHNS and CDR2 SASEGT.

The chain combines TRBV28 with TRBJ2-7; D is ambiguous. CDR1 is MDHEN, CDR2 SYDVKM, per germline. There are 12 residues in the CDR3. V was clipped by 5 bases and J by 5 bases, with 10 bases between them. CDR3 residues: CASSPRLHEQYF. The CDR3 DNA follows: TGTGCCAGCAGTCCCCGTTTACACGAGCAGTACTTC.

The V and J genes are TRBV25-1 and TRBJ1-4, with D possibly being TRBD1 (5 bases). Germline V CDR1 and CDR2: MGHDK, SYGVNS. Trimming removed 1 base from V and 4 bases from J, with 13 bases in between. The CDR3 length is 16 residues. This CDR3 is CASSESRTGSNEKLFF. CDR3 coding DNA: TGTGCCAGCAGTGAATCCCGAACAGGAAGTAATGAAAAACTGTTTTTT. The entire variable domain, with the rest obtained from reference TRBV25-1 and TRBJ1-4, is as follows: EADIYQTPRYLVIGTGKKITLECSQTMGHDKMYWYQQDPGMELHLIHYSYGVNSTEKGDLSSESTVSRIRTEHFPLTLESARPSHTSQYLCASSESRTGSNEKLFFGSGTQLSVL.

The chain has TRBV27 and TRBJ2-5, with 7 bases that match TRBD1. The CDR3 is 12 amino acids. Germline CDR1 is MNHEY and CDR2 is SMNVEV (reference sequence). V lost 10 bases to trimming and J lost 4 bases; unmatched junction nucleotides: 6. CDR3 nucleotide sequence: TGTGCCAAAACAGGGGCTCGAGAGACCCAGTACTTC. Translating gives CAKTGARETQYF.

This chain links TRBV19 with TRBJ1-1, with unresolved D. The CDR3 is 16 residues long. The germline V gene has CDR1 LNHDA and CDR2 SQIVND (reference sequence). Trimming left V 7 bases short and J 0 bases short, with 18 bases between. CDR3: CASTPSLPGVNTEAFF. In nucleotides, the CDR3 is TGTGCCAGTACCCCCTCTCTCCCCGGGGTGAACACTGAAGCTTTCTTT.

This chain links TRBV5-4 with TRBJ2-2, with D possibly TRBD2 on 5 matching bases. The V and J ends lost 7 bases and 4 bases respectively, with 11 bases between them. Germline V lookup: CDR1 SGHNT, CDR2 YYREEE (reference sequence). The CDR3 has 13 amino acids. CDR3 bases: TGTGCCAGCCGTACACGGGGCACCGGGGAGCTGTTTTTT. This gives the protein CASRTRGTGELFF.

CDR3 residues: CATSRDAGEPVFF. The CDR3 region has the DNA TGTGCCACCAGCAGAGATGCGGGCGAGCCGGTGTTCTTC. The chain has TRBV15 and TRBJ2-1; maybe TRBD2 (5 bases). The CDR3 is made up of 13 amino acids. Germline CDR1 is LNHNV and CDR2 is YYDKDF (reference sequence). Between the trimmed V and J ends, which lost 0 bases and 15 bases, there was a span of 15 bases.

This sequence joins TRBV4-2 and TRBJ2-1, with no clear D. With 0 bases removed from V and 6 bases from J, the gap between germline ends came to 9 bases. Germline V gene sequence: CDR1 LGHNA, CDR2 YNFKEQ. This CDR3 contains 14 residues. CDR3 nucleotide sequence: TGTGCCAGCAGCCAAGATCGGGTCGGCAATGAGCAGTTCTTC. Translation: CASSQDRVGNEQFF.

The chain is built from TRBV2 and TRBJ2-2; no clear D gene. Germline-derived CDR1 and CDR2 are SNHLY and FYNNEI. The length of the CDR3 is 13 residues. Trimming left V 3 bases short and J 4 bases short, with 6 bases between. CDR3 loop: CASSDSITGELFF. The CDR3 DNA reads TGTGCCAGCAGTGATTCAATCACCGGGGAGCTGTTTTTT. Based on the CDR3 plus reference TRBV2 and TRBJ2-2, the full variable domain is EPEVTQTPSHQVTQMGQEVILRCVPISNHLYFYWYRQILGQKVEFLVSFYNNEISEKSEIFDDQFSVERPDGSNFTLKIRSTKLEDSAMYFCASSDSITGELFFGEGSRLTVL.